This TCR beta chain was sequenced during a study of blood T cell repertoires in COVID-19. Study-level information: Some COVID-19 samples were acute and others convalescent; all came from the United States, Italy and Spain. From T cells, B-cell-depleted T cells, or PBMCs came the material, which was cDNA or gDNA.

Cohorts were determined from participant-reported clinical history. In the original processing: From reference gene primer amplification, estimates of nucleated cell counts were derived. Clones were read by immunoSEQ multiplex PCR, and TCRdb kept only the in-frame ones, dropping some. D and trimming come from the DNA, and the V and J calls and clone size come from that table. The sample yields some 530,000 clones, approximately 86% seen once. Sequences were obtained from PBMCs or T cells enriched from blood (not recorded which). This TCR came from an older woman who had recovered from COVID-19.

CDR3 sequence reads: CASSPGTGISEQYF. In DNA, the CDR3 is TGCGCCAGCAGCCCCGGGACAGGGATATCCGAGCAGTACTTC. The chain recombines TRBV4-1 with TRBJ2-7; TRBD1 matches at 9 bases. V dropped 4 bases and J dropped 6; count of bases not matched to a gene: 7. Germline V lookup: CDR1 MGHRA, CDR2 YSYEKL. The CDR3 consists of 14 residues.